This T cell receptor beta chain was retrieved from a study of shared clonotypes between healthy human individuals. General study points: Exclusively blood specimens were collected; tissue repertoires likely differ. Naive subsets typically showed greater estimated richness than memory subsets.

The assay ran at deep level. The table came from immunoSEQ multiplex PCR; TCRdb's copy has only in-frame clones and leaves some out. There are about 2.4 million clones in the sample; more than 80% occur only once, and 0.11% to 0.15% lies in the top ten. This clone was seen a single time. Its target is unknown. Trimming pared 6 bases from V and 0 bases from J, leaving 8 bases between. There are 13 residues in the CDR3. Germline V gene sequence: CDR1 SNHLY, CDR2 FYNNEI. In the CD4+ fraction, cells were divided into CD45RA+ naive and CD45RA-negative memory subsets. The specimen sequenced was naive CD4+ T cells sorted from blood. The subset here: CD45RA+ positively selected. The TCR was taken from a young man in good health. The rearrangement uses TRBV2 and TRBJ1-1; D is ambiguous. Here the CDR3 reads CASRTNLNTEAFF. The CDR3 DNA is TGTGCCAGCAGAACCAATTTGAACACTGAAGCTTTCTTT. Complete variable domain (other parts from reference TRBV2 and TRBJ1-1): EPEVTQTPSHQVTQMGQEVILRCVPISNHLYFYWYRQILGQKVEFLVSFYNNEISEKSEIFDDQFSVERPDGSNFTLKIRSTKLEDSAMYFCASRTNLNTEAFFGQGTRLTVV.